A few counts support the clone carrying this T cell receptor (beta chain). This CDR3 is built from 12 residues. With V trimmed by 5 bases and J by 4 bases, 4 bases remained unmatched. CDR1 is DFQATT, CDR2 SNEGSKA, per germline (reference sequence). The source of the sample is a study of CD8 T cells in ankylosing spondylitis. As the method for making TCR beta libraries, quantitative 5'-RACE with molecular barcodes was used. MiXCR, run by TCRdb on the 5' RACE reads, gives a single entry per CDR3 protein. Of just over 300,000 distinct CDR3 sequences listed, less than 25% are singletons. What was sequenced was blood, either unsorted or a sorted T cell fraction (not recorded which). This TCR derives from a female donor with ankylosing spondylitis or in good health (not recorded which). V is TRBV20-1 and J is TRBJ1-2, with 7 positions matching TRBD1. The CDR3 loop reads CSARQGGYGYTF. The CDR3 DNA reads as TGCAGTGCTCGACAGGGAGGCTATGGCTACACCTTC.